The rows below give T cell receptor beta chains drawn from one sample of a study of T cell responses to AZD1222 COVID-19 vaccine. The protocol was immunoSEQ multiplex PCR, while the TCRdb copy is restricted to in-frame clones and leaves out a portion. The data show some 160,000 clones, 93% seen once. The sample here was peripheral blood, taken on day 0 of AZD1222 vaccination. These receptors all come from an adult in good health. Both conserved end residues are part of each CDR3. Each record gives: CDR3 protein, J gene, V gene.

CASSLEGAATEAFF TRBJ1-1 TRBV5-5
CASSYGAAEVNEKLFF TRBJ1-4 TRBV6-2/TRBV6-3
CASSGNGGANTGELFF TRBJ2-2 TRBV6-4
CASSPPSNSNQPQHF TRBJ1-5 TRBV18
CASSLDRPTNYGYTF TRBJ1-2 TRBV5-1
CASSGMGRGTVHIHF TRBJ1-6 TRBV2
CASSSGASYEQYF TRBJ2-7 TRBV19
CASSLQGALAEAFF TRBJ1-1 TRBV7-9
CASSEGTSGGEQYF TRBJ2-7 TRBV5-1
CASSGLSLRSYTF TRBJ1-2 TRBV2
CAWSPDTFPEQYF TRBJ2-7 TRBV30
CASSAGTKNYEQYF TRBJ2-7 TRBV9
CASSARQVNTEAFF TRBJ1-1 TRBV9
CAWRNVETQYF TRBJ2-5 TRBV30
CASSLSGGADTQYF TRBJ2-3 TRBV7-3
CASSVEGLAHNEQFF TRBJ2-1 TRBV9
CASSPGLAGGTQETQYF TRBJ2-5 TRBV5-1
CATSRGDSHYTF TRBJ1-2 TRBV15
CASDLGWGSTKSMNTEAFF TRBJ1-1 TRBV5-1
CASSRGTEAFF TRBJ1-1 TRBV12-3/TRBV12-4
CASSFQGAGELFF TRBJ2-2 TRBV5-1
CASSGQYGTNYGYTF TRBJ1-2 TRBV19
CASSRSSGGVYNEQFF TRBJ2-1 TRBV3-1/TRBV3-2
CAISGTGSGTEAFF TRBJ1-1 TRBV10-3
CASSPPQPQETQYF TRBJ2-5 TRBV18
CASSLGGTVPYF TRBJ2-3 TRBV12-3/TRBV12-4
CASSDGTSGGFSTDTQYF TRBJ2-3 TRBV5-8
CSTRNWPTEAFF TRBJ1-1 TRBV29-1
CASSSRDSGTISYNEQFF TRBJ2-1 TRBV6-2/TRBV6-3
CASSPPSRGPYNEQFF TRBJ2-1 TRBV7-9
CASSRPGQGVPGELFF TRBJ2-2 TRBV5-4
CASSLDRDRVVHEQYF TRBJ2-7 TRBV7-2
CASSQDAPGRETQYF TRBJ2-5 TRBV28
CASSSQGAWDPYGYTF TRBJ1-2 TRBV5-1
CAWGPYNEQFF TRBJ2-1 TRBV30
CASSRRQGNYGYTF TRBJ1-2 TRBV19
CASSLDSYNEQFF TRBJ2-1 TRBV5-8
CASSLGTSGLTDTQYF TRBJ2-3 TRBV5-1
CASSGGTGSNQPQHF TRBJ1-5 TRBV9
CASSVSVRGSPLHF TRBJ1-6 TRBV9
CASSLTGTDPSGNTIYF TRBJ1-3 TRBV5-1
CASSQDGGAGTDTQYF TRBJ2-3 TRBV4-3
CASGQGRTSNYGYTF TRBJ1-2 TRBV6-5
CASSFRGQGNYGYTF TRBJ1-2 TRBV11-2
CSASGLGGRVPSQPQHF TRBJ1-5 TRBV20-1